These T cell receptor beta chains were read from a single sample in a study of OX40 agonist ivuxolimab in advanced cancers. Profiled with immunoSEQ multiplex PCR; TCRdb holds only in-frame clones, not every one. The sample contains tens of thousands of clones, around 85% of which appear only once. The sequences come from CD4+ or CD8+ T cells sorted from blood, collected in a trial of the OX40 agonist ivuxolimab. The receptor source for this set is an adult with an advanced solid tumor such as melanoma, head and neck, liver or kidney cancer. Both conserved end residues are part of each CDR3. A D gene is named only where the DNA matches it firmly. Clone size, where shown, is once, few, many, or a class for clones that have expanded.

>TRBJ2-3|-|TRBV7-3|-
TGTGCCAGCAGCTTACTGGGCAGCACAGATACGCAGTATTTT
CASSLLGSTDTQYF
>TRBJ2-5|-|TRBV27|TRBD1
TGTGCCAGCTCAGGGGGCGAGACCCAGTACTTC
CASSGGETQYF
>TRBJ2-7|-|TRBV7-2|TRBD2
TGTGCCAGCAGCCCTCTAGCGGGGGGGACCTACGAGCAGTACTTC
CASSPLAGGTYEQYF
>TRBJ2-3|-|TRBV9|-
TGTGCCAGCAGCGTCTGGGACATCGGTGGAGATACGCAGTATTTT
CASSVWDIGGDTQYF
>TRBJ1-6|-|TRBV7-2|-
TGTGCCAGCAGCTTAGGCCGGACATTCGTAACACCCCTCCACTTT
CASSLGRTFVTPLHF
>TRBJ1-6|-|TRBV30|TRBD1
TGTGCCTGGAGCGCATTCGGGACAGAATATAATTCACCCCTCCACTTT
CAWSAFGTEYNSPLHF
>TRBJ2-7|-|TRBV27|TRBD1
TGTGCCAGCAGCTTAGCCGGGACAGGGGGCGAGCAGTACTTC
CASSLAGTGGEQYF
>TRBJ2-7|-|TRBV5-1|TRBD1
TGCGCCAGCAGCTACGGGACAGGGCCCTACGAGCAGTACTTC
CASSYGTGPYEQYF
>TRBJ2-1|-|TRBV5-1|TRBD2
TGCGCCAGCAGCTTGGCTAGCGGGGGGGCCCGGTACAATGAGCAGTTCTTC
CASSLASGGARYNEQFF
>TRBJ2-7|-|TRBV7-9|TRBD1
TGTGCCAGCAGCTTAGGGCCAGGGGGCATTTACGAGCAGTACTTC
CASSLGPGGIYEQYF
>TRBJ2-7|-|TRBV27|-
TGTGCCAGCAGTTTCGAGGGACTGGGGTCCTACGAGCAGTACTTC
CASSFEGLGSYEQYF
>TRBJ1-2|-|TRBV7-9|TRBD1
TGTGCCAGCACCAATTCAACAGGGGGCGAGGGCTACACCTTC
CASTNSTGGEGYTF
>TRBJ1-2|-|TRBV4-3|TRBD1
TGCGCCAGCAGCCAAGGCCCGGACAGGGTGGAAGGTGGCTACACCTTC
CASSQGPDRVEGGYTF
>TRBJ1-6|-|TRBV19|-
TGTGCCAGTAGTAACCCCGGGTGGTCACCCCTCCACTTT
CASSNPGWSPLHF
>TRBJ2-1|-|TRBV27|TRBD1
TGTGCCAGCAGTTTATCTTCTGGGACAGCGTACAATGAGCAGTTCTTC
CASSLSSGTAYNEQFF
>TRBJ1-2|-|TRBV7-9|TRBD1
TGTGCCAGCAGCTTAACAAGTGGCGGGGACAGAGGTTCCTATGGCTACACCTTC
CASSLTSGGDRGSYGYTF
>TRBJ2-5|-|TRBV5-1|TRBD2
TGCGCCAGCAGTCGGACTAGCGGGGTCCAAGAGACCCAGTACTTC
CASSRTSGVQETQYF
>TRBJ1-2|-|TRBV27|TRBD1
TGTGCCAGCAGTCCCCGGGACAGGATTCCTAACTATGGCTACACCTTC
CASSPRDRIPNYGYTF
>TRBJ1-1|-|TRBV19|-
TGTGCCAGTAGTAACCTCAGGGAAGGGGCCACTGAAGCTTTCTTT
CASSNLREGATEAFF
>TRBJ2-3|-|TRBV6-6|-
TGTGCCAGCAGTTATACGGGGATGAGCACAGATACGCAGTATTTT
CASSYTGMSTDTQYF
>TRBJ2-7|-|TRBV4-1|-
TGCGCCAGCAGCCGAGGGACTGAGTCCTACGAGCAGTACTTC
CASSRGTESYEQYF
>TRBJ2-1|-|TRBV6-1|TRBD1
TGTGCCAGCAGTGAGCAGGGACAGGGGTTGGATGAGCAGTTCTTC
CASSEQGQGLDEQFF
>TRBJ2-2|few|TRBV19|-
TGTGCCAGTAGTATAAAGGGATGGGGAACCGGGGAGCTGTTTTTT
CASSIKGWGTGELFF
>TRBJ1-1|few|TRBV7-6|TRBD1
TGTGCCAGCAGCTTAGCTCCCGCAGGGGGGGCTGAAGCTTTCTTT
CASSLAPAGGAEAFF
>TRBJ2-3|-|TRBV7-9|-
TGTGCCAGCAGGGTAGGAGATACGCAGTATTTT
CASRVGDTQYF
>TRBJ1-2|-|TRBV15|TRBD1
TGTGCCACCAGCCTCAACAGGGGGCGAGGCTATGGCTACACCTTC
CATSLNRGRGYGYTF
>TRBJ2-2|-|TRBV2|-
TGTGCCACCTTAGGGGGGGAAGAGAACACCGGGGAGCTGTTTTTT
CATLGGEENTGELFF
>TRBJ2-7|-|TRBV11-2|-
TGTGCCAGCAGCTTAGAGGTAGGGAGCTCCTACGAGCAGTACTTC
CASSLEVGSSYEQYF
>TRBJ2-3|-|TRBV15|-
TGTGCCACCAGCCCGAGATGGGACCCTAGCACAGATACGCAGTATTTT
CATSPRWDPSTDTQYF
>TRBJ1-5|once|TRBV19|-
TGTGCCAGTAGTCTTAGGGGGACGGCCGAAATTACCGACCCTTATCAGCCCCAGCATTTT
CASSLRGTAEITDPYQPQHF
>TRBJ1-1|-|TRBV5-1|-
TGCGCCAGCAGCTTGGCCAGGGAGAACACTGAAGCTTTCTTT
CASSLARENTEAFF
>TRBJ2-7|-|TRBV6-5|-
TGTGCCAGCAGTTGGGGATTCTCCTACGAGCAGTACTTC
CASSWGFSYEQYF
>TRBJ2-5|-|TRBV11-2|TRBD1
TGTGCCAGCAGCTCCCAGGGACAGGGGTATGGAGAGACCCAGTACTTC
CASSSQGQGYGETQYF
>TRBJ2-3|-|TRBV15|TRBD1
TGTGCCACCAGTGAGGGACAGGCCGACTCAGAAACGCAGTATTTT
CATSEGQADSETQYF
>TRBJ1-1|-|TRBV5-1|-
TGCGCCAGCAGTATAATCGGAGAGGGGGAAATGAACACTGAAGCTTTCTTT
CASSIIGEGEMNTEAFF
>TRBJ1-1|-|TRBV9|-
TGTGCCAGCAGCGTAGAGGGCAGGGGATACACTGAAGCTTTCTTT
CASSVEGRGYTEAFF
>TRBJ2-3|-|TRBV5-6|TRBD1
TGTGCCAGCAGCTGGACAGGGGAAGATACGCAGTATTTT
CASSWTGEDTQYF
>TRBJ2-3|-|TRBV4-2|TRBD2
TGTGCCAGCAGCCAAGATCTAGGCGGGGGGGGTGATACGCAGTATTTT
CASSQDLGGGGDTQYF
>TRBJ2-7|-|TRBV5-6|-
TGTGCCAGCAGCACCCTTACAGGGAGCTCCTACGAGCAGTACTTC
CASSTLTGSSYEQYF
>TRBJ2-2|-|TRBV19|TRBD1
TGTGCCAGTAGTAGGATCACCCGGGACAGGGGGTTGAACACCGGGGAGCTGTTTTTT
CASSRITRDRGLNTGELFF
>TRBJ2-7|-|TRBV4-1|-
TGCGCCAGCAGCCAATTTGGGACACCCTACGAGCAGTACTTC
CASSQFGTPYEQYF
>TRBJ2-3|-|TRBV29-1|-
TGCAGCGCCTGGGATTTAGGCACAGATACGCAGTATTTT
CSAWDLGTDTQYF
>TRBJ1-4|-|TRBV7-9|TRBD1
TGTGCCAGCAGCTTAGTGGCCAGGGGGAGTCTTGAAAAACTGTTTTTT
CASSLVARGSLEKLFF
>TRBJ2-3|-|TRBV9|-
TGTGCCAGCAGCGTAGTAGCAGTCACAGATACGCAGTATTTT
CASSVVAVTDTQYF
>TRBJ1-1|-|TRBV12-5|-
TGTGCTAGTTTATACAGTAACACTGAAGCTTTCTTT
CASLYSNTEAFF
>TRBJ1-4|once|TRBV4-1|TRBD1
TGCGCCAGCAGCCTAACAGGGGAACGTCGGGAACTGTTTTTT
CASSLTGERRELFF
>TRBJ2-5|-|TRBV5-1|-
TGCGCCAGCAGCTCCCGGGATACGTTTATCAAAGAGACCCAGTACTTC
CASSSRDTFIKETQYF